This is a list of T cell receptor beta chains from one sample in a study of T cell responses to AZD1222 COVID-19 vaccine. Clones were read by immunoSEQ multiplex PCR, and TCRdb kept only the in-frame ones, dropping some. The sample gives tens of thousands of clones, roughly nine tenths of which show up once; 2.2% is in the top ten. Material: peripheral blood, obtained on day 0 of AZD1222 vaccination. These receptors came from an adult in good health. CDR3s include the opening cysteine and the closing phenylalanine or tryptophan. A D gene is named only where the DNA matches it firmly. Expanded clones get a size class; other rows say once, few or many, or leave the size out.

DNA: TGTGCCAGCAGTGGGTCCGGGGGACAGGGCGGCTACACCTTC; CDR3: CASSGSGGQGGYTF; V: TRBV2; J: TRBJ1-2; D: TRBD1; size: few
DNA: TGTGCCAGCAGGCGGGACCCCGGGTACGAGCAGTACTTC; CDR3: CASRRDPGYEQYF; V: TRBV7-9; J: TRBJ2-7; D: -; size: -
DNA: TGTGCCAGCAAACAGGGTTTGGCCGGTGACGAGCAGTACTTC; CDR3: CASKQGLAGDEQYF; V: TRBV6-5; J: TRBJ2-7; D: -; size: -
DNA: TGTGCCAGTAGTAGGGACTCTAACTATGGCTACACCTTC; CDR3: CASSRDSNYGYTF; V: TRBV19; J: TRBJ1-2; D: -; size: -
DNA: TGTGCCAGCAGCGTAGCTACGGGGGGAGCTAACTATGGCTACACCTTC; CDR3: CASSVATGGANYGYTF; V: TRBV9; J: TRBJ1-2; D: -; size: -
DNA: TGTGCCAGCCAGGGGGACAGGGGCAATGAGCAGTTCTTC; CDR3: CASQGDRGNEQFF; V: TRBV6-5; J: TRBJ2-1; D: TRBD1; size: -
DNA: TGTGCCAGCAGCCCAAACACAGGGGGCAGAGAGACCCAGTACTTC; CDR3: CASSPNTGGRETQYF; V: TRBV3-1/TRBV3-2; J: TRBJ2-5; D: TRBD1; size: -
DNA: TGTGCTAGTGGTTTGGTGCTTGAGCAGTTCTTC; CDR3: CASGLVLEQFF; V: TRBV12-5; J: TRBJ2-1; D: -; size: -
DNA: TGCGCCAGCAGCTTAACAGAATATGGCTACACCTTC; CDR3: CASSLTEYGYTF; V: TRBV5-1; J: TRBJ1-2; D: -; size: -
DNA: TGTGCCAGCAGCGTAGGGGGCATTAGCTCCTACAATGAGCAGTTCTTC; CDR3: CASSVGGISSYNEQFF; V: TRBV9; J: TRBJ2-1; D: -; size: -